The TCR beta chain described here comes from a study of blood T cell repertoires in COVID-19. Looking at the study overall: COVID-19 samples from acute and convalescent phases originated in the United States, Italy and Spain. Sample material is recorded as cDNA or gDNA derived from T cells, B-cell-depleted T cells, or PBMCs.

Trimming removed 0 bases at V and 2 bases at J, with 8 bases between. Looked up from germline, CDR1 is SGHNT and CDR2 is YYREEE (reference sequence). The CDR3 is made up of 15 amino acids. The data were produced by immunoSEQ multiplex PCR, yet TCRdb's version contains in-frame clones alone and is incomplete. The sample carries some 200,000 clones, more than 75% recorded once. The material sequenced was peripheral blood. The source of this sequence is a man in his fifties with acute or convalescent COVID-19. The chain uses TRBV5-4 and TRBJ1-4; no clear D. The CDR3 sequence: CASSLAAGTNEKLFF. Here the CDR3 DNA reads TGTGCCAGCAGCTTGGCCGCGGGGACTAATGAAAAACTGTTTTTT.